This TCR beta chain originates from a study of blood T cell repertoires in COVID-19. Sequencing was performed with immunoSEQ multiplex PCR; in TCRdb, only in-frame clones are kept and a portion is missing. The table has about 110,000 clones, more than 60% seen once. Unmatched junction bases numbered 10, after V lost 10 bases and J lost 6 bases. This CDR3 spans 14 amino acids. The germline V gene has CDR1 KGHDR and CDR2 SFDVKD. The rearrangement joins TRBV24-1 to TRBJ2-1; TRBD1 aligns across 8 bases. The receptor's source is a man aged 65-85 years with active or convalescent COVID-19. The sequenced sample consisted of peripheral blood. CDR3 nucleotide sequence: TGTGCCACGAGACCGGGACAGGACGTCAATGAGCAGTTCTTC. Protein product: CATRPGQDVNEQFF.